These 22 T cell receptor beta chains originate from one sample sequenced in a study of blood T cell repertoires in COVID-19 (dated by TCRdb to about 2020). Library preparation employed the immunoSEQ multiplex PCR assay. In its TCRdb copy, this immuneACCESS table keeps in-frame sequences only and misses some clones. Where compared with another copy, unresolved V genes explain less than half of these, and the others have no known cause. The sample data list more than 90,000 clones, and around 85% of these were observed just once. Jointly, the top ten make up roughly 2.6% of the sample. The sample was peripheral blood. The receptors were gathered from a middle-aged man with acute or convalescent COVID-19.

The rearrangement uses TRBV5-4 and TRBJ2-3; TRBD2 aligns across 8 bases. Germline trimming cut 6 bases from V and 1 base from J; bases unmatched to any gene: 13. The germline V gene has CDR1 SGHNT and CDR2 YYREEE (reference sequence). This CDR3 comprises 17 residues. The DNA of the CDR3 is TGTGCCAGCAAGGTAGCGGGGAGACGGTCGGGCACAGATACGCAGTATTTT. This gives the protein CASKVAGRRSGTDTQYF.

This rearrangement joins TRBV7-8 to TRBJ2-5; the D is unclear. Germline V gives CDR1 SGHVS, CDR2 FQNEAQ. The CDR3 length is 12 residues. V lost 1 base to trimming and J lost 3 bases, with 3 bases between them. CDR3 nucleotide sequence: TGTGCCAGCAGCTTAGGTAAAGAGACCCAGTACTTC. As protein: CASSLGKETQYF.

This rearrangement joins TRBV20-1 to TRBJ1-2; D not certain. This CDR3 is built from 13 residues. Trimming stripped 3 bases from V and 7 bases from J, with 15 bases between. Germline V CDR1 and CDR2: DFQATT, SNEGSKA (reference sequence). The CDR3 region has the DNA TGCAGTGCTAGTTACCGGGAACAACCTGGCTACACCTTC. Its translation: CSASYREQPGYTF.

This rearrangement joins TRBV9 to TRBJ1-5; a weak D match, TRBD1 (5 bases). V lost 4 bases, J lost 7 bases, and 15 bases lay in between. This CDR3 contains 14 residues. Germline V gene data show CDR1 as SGDLS and CDR2 as YYNGEE. CDR3 nucleotides: TGTGCCAGCAGCCCCGGCGGCCGGGGGCAGCCCCAGCATTTT. Translating it yields CASSPGGRGQPQHF.

V usage is TRBV11-3 and J usage is TRBJ2-1; D is possibly TRBD2 (5 bases). This CDR3 is built from 13 residues. Between the trimmed V and J ends, which lost 9 bases and 0 bases, there was a span of 9 bases. Per germline, CDR1 SGHNT and CDR2 YENEEA. CDR3: CASGRDSYNEQFF. DNA for the CDR3: TGTGCCAGTGGACGGGACTCCTACAATGAGCAGTTCTTC.

This rearrangement joins TRBV13 to TRBJ2-7, with 10 nucleotides matching TRBD2. Germline values: CDR1 PRHDT, CDR2 FYEKMQ (reference sequence). V was pared by 3 bases and J by 7 bases, with 9 bases of the junction left unmatched. This CDR3 is 15 amino acids long. The CDR3 DNA reads TGTGCCAGCAGCTTTGAGCGGGAGGGCCCGTGGGAGCAGTACTTC. This codes for CASSFEREGPWEQYF.

This chain links TRBV19 with TRBJ2-1, with TRBD1 matching over 7 bases. The CDR3 is 15 amino acids. V dropped 7 bases and J dropped 3; count of bases not matched to a gene: 9. Germline CDR1 reads LNHDA; CDR2 reads SQIVND (reference sequence). CDR3 in amino acids: CASISQGVLYNEQFF. The CDR3 bases are TGTGCCAGTATCAGTCAGGGGGTCCTCTACAATGAGCAGTTCTTC.

This chain uses TRBV7-2 with TRBJ2-7; the D gene is possibly TRBD2 (5 bases). The CDR3 is made up of 15 amino acids. Trimming took 3 bases from V and 0 from J, leaving 12 bases between them. Per germline, CDR1 SGHTA and CDR2 FQGNSA. The CDR3 is CASSFVRASSYEQYF. In DNA, the CDR3 is TGTGCCAGCAGCTTCGTGCGGGCCAGCTCCTACGAGCAGTACTTC. Full variable domain (missing parts from reference TRBV7-2 and TRBJ2-7): GAGVSQSPSNKVTEKGKDVELRCDPISGHTALYWYRQSLGQGLEFLIYFQGNSAPDKSGLPSDRFSAERTGGSVSTLTIQRTQQEDSAVYLCASSFVRASSYEQYFGPGTRLTVT.

CDR3: CASRRTGGSTAKNIQYF. The CDR3 DNA is TGTGCCAGCAGACGGACAGGGGGCTCAACAGCCAAAAACATTCAGTACTTC. The chain links TRBV27 to TRBJ2-4, with 11 bases aligning to TRBD1. There are 17 residues in the CDR3. The V gene end was trimmed by 6 bases and the J gene end by 0 bases; junction bases not matched to a gene: 7. CDR1 is MNHEY and CDR2 is SMNVEV in the germline V gene (reference sequence).

The genes are TRBV10-1 and TRBJ1-5, with TRBD1 matching 8 bases. V lost 0 bases, J lost 4 bases, and 8 bases stayed unmatched. Per germline, CDR1 WNHNN and CDR2 SYGVQD (reference sequence). The length of the CDR3 is 17 residues. CDR3 nucleotide sequence: TGCGCCAGCAGTGAGTCGCCGAGACAGGGGAGGAATCAGCCCCAGCATTTT. Its protein product is CASSESPRQGRNQPQHF.

The chain joins TRBV5-1 to TRBJ1-5; D is unresolved. Germline V gene sequence: CDR1 SGHRS, CDR2 YFSETQ. There are 13 residues in the CDR3. V was cut by 0 bases and J by 5 bases, with 6 bases left in between. The CDR3 protein is CASSLGADQPQHF. Here the CDR3 DNA reads TGCGCCAGCAGCTTGGGGGCAGATCAGCCCCAGCATTTT.

In regard to this clone: The junction departs from the called germline gene at one end, perhaps through a read error. J is TRBJ2-7 and V is TRBV7-9; D is undetermined. This CDR3 has 14 amino acids. Germline lookup yields CDR1 SEHNR and CDR2 FQNEAQ (reference sequence). The CDR3 is CASSLAGSAPTEVF. In DNA form, the CDR3 reads TGTGCCAGCAGCTTAGCCGGCAGTGCTCCAACTGAGGTCTTC.

The gene calls are TRBV6-2 or TRBV6-3 and TRBJ2-2, with TRBD2 matching 9 bases. V lost 0 bases and J lost 0; bases outside the gene matches: 5. There are 18 residues in the CDR3. Germline values: CDR1 MNHEY, CDR2 SVGEGT. CDR3 in amino acids: CASSYSGLAQSNTGELFF. The DNA for the CDR3 is TGTGCCAGCAGTTACTCGGGACTAGCACAATCGAACACCGGGGAGCTGTTTTTT.

The rearrangement joins TRBV10-3 to TRBJ1-1; D may be TRBD1 (6 bases). The CDR3 contains 12 residues. V lost 4 bases and J 4 bases, leaving 7 bases between the germline ends. Per the germline V gene, CDR1 is ENHRY and CDR2 is SYGVKD. CDR3 nucleotides: TGTGCCATCAGTGGGACAGCCACTGAAGCTTTCTTT. Its protein is CAISGTATEAFF.

V gene TRBV15 combines with J gene TRBJ2-7; a weak D match, TRBD1 (5 bases). Germline values: CDR1 LNHNV, CDR2 YYDKDF (reference sequence). This CDR3 has 13 amino acids. Trimming pared 1 base from V and 3 bases from J, leaving 7 bases between. The CDR3 DNA reads TGTGCCACCAGCAGAGTAGGGGACTACGAGCAGTACTTC. Translation gives CATSRVGDYEQYF.

The chain recombines TRBV3-1 (or the pseudogene TRBV3-2) with TRBJ1-3; D call uncertain. CDR1 is LGHDT and CDR2 is YNNKEL in the germline V gene (reference sequence). The CDR3 spans 14 residues. Deletions cut 7 bases from V and 0 bases from J, with 10 bases between. This CDR3 is CASTLSFSGNTIYF. The CDR3 region has the DNA TGTGCCAGCACCCTTTCTTTCTCTGGAAACACCATATATTTT.

The J gene is TRBJ1-4, the V gene TRBV2; D is unresolved. The CDR3 spans 14 residues. Looked up from germline, CDR1 is SNHLY and CDR2 is FYNNEI. Trimming removed 6 bases at V and 3 bases at J, with 11 bases between. Here the CDR3 DNA reads TGTGCCAGCAGGAAGACGGAGTCTAATGAAAAACTGTTTTTT. It translates to CASRKTESNEKLFF.

The chain carries TRBV27 and TRBJ1-1; D unclear. The CDR3 sequence is 13 residues long. Germline-derived CDR1 and CDR2 are MNHEY and SMNVEV (reference sequence). The germline V and J ends were trimmed by 3 bases and 5 bases, with 10 bases remaining between them. The CDR3 spells CASSLRVFTEAFF. The CDR3 coding sequence is TGTGCCAGCAGTTTGCGAGTTTTTACTGAAGCTTTCTTT.

Only a few counts were recorded for this clone. V usage is TRBV19 and J usage is TRBJ1-2; 8 positions agree with TRBD1. The CDR3 consists of 11 residues. Germline CDR1 reads LNHDA; CDR2 reads SQIVND (reference sequence). V shed 6 bases, J shed 7 bases, and the junction held 1 base outside the gene matches. The CDR3 nucleotides read TGTGCCAGTAGGACAGGGGTTGGCTACACCTTC. Residues: CASRTGVGYTF.

Only one count was recorded for this clone. The chain combines TRBV6-5 with TRBJ1-5, with TRBD1 matching over 10 bases. CDR1 MNHEY and CDR2 SVGAGI come from the germline V gene. This CDR3 spans 15 amino acids. V was clipped by 6 bases and J by 2 bases; unmatched bases: 4. The chain's CDR3 is CASRTGTGGNQPQHF. CDR3 bases: TGTGCCAGCAGAACCGGGACAGGGGGCAATCAGCCCCAGCATTTT.

The chain carries TRBV5-1 and TRBJ1-2, with 8 bases lining up with TRBD1. In germline, CDR1 is SGHRS, CDR2 YFSETQ. This CDR3 region has 13 residues. With V trimmed by 2 bases and J by 9 bases, 6 bases remained unmatched. The CDR3 DNA reads TGCGCCAGCAGCTTACGGGACAGGCGAAGCTACACCTTC. Translating it yields CASSLRDRRSYTF.

This clone was detected only a few times. The chain couples TRBV11-3 to TRBJ1-1; D is ambiguous. Germline loops: CDR1 SGHNT, CDR2 YENEEA. This CDR3 is 13 amino acids long. Between the trimmed V and J ends, which lost 5 bases and 4 bases, there was a span of 11 bases. CDR3 coding DNA: TGTGCCAGCAGCCACTACGTAGGCACTGAAGCTTTCTTT. Protein: CASSHYVGTEAFF.